These 10 T cell receptor beta chains were all obtained from the same sample, sequenced in a study of response to subunit inactivated influenza vaccine. TCRdb reprocessed the RT-PCR reads via MiXCR and lists one record per CDR3 protein. The sample shows hundreds of thousands of distinct CDR3 sequences, approximately 14% of them seen only once. The sequencing here drew on PBMCs from blood, taken 12 days after vaccination. These receptors came from a man aged 45 to 65 who received an inactivated influenza vaccine.

This rearrangement joins TRBV6-2 or TRBV6-3 to TRBJ1-1; 7 bases match TRBD1. This CDR3 has 18 amino acids. Germline loops: CDR1 MNHEY, CDR2 SVGEGT. With 5 bases clipped from V and 3 bases from J, the junction kept 18 bases outside the gene matches. CDR3 region: CASSGRGAVPAGDTEAFF. The DNA of the CDR3 is TGTGCCAGCAGTGGCAGGGGGGCAGTTCCGGCGGGGGACACTGAAGCTTTCTTT.

The chain combines TRBV30 with TRBJ2-7; 7 nucleotides line up with TRBD1. The V and J ends lost 0 bases and 0 bases, in that order; junction bases with no gene match: 5. Germline CDR1 is GTSNPN and CDR2 is SVGIG (reference sequence). The CDR3 contains 15 residues. The CDR3 DNA reads TGTGCCTGGAGTGTTAGGGGGCAGGGCTCCTACGAGCAGTACTTC. Its translation is CAWSVRGQGSYEQYF.

This clonotype turned up a few times. The chain recombines TRBV2 with TRBJ1-1; TRBD1 might be the D (5 bases). Germline V gene lookup returns CDR1 SNHLY and CDR2 FYNNEI. V lost 6 bases to trimming and J lost 3 bases, with 11 bases between them. This CDR3 has 13 amino acids. CDR3: CASRGTEDTEAFF. CDR3 sequence (DNA): TGTGCCAGCAGAGGGACGGAAGACACTGAAGCTTTCTTT.

This clonotype was detected only a few times. This chain uses TRBV7-2 with TRBJ2-1, with 11 nucleotides matching TRBD2. Germline V gene sequence: CDR1 SGHTA, CDR2 FQGNSA. This CDR3 is built from 16 residues. Losses at the gene ends were 3 bases for V and 3 bases for J; bases not matched to a gene: 4. DNA of the CDR3: TGTGCCAGCAGCTTCTTAGCGGGAGGGCGCTACAATGAGCAGTTCTTC. This gives the protein CASSFLAGGRYNEQFF.

This clonotype was found a few times. V is TRBV20-1 and J is TRBJ2-3; 7 bases agree with TRBD2. Germline assignment: CDR1 DFQATT and CDR2 SNEGSKA (reference sequence). The CDR3 loop spans 14 amino acids. J gave up 2 bases and V 4 bases, and 6 bases lay outside the gene matches. The CDR3, as DNA: TGCAGTGCTATCCCTAGCGGACTCACAGATACGCAGTATTTT. Its protein product is CSAIPSGLTDTQYF.

This clonotype was observed a few times. The chain has TRBV12-2 and TRBJ2-2; the DNA was not used to check the table's D call, TRBD2. TRBV12-2 is described as a pseudogene. The CDR3 is 16 residues long. CDR3 in amino acids: CASRLECGEFTGELFF. The CDR3 DNA is TGTGCAAGTCGCTTAGAGTGCGGGGAATTCACCGGGGAGCTGTTTTTT.

The chain is built from TRBV10-2 and TRBJ2-2; TRBD2 is a possible D gene (5 bases). Germline V gene data show CDR1 as WSHSY and CDR2 as SAAADI. Trimming removed 6 bases at V and 2 bases at J, with 13 bases between. This CDR3 comprises 15 residues. The CDR3 loop is CASRGNSDNTGELFF. The CDR3 region has the DNA TGCGCCAGCAGAGGGAATAGCGACAACACCGGGGAGCTGTTTTTT.

This clonotype was found a few times. This chain links TRBV7-2 with TRBJ1-5; D is uncertain. CDR3 size: 13 residues. The germline V and J ends were trimmed by 3 bases and 6 bases, with 9 bases remaining between them. Germline CDR1 and CDR2: SGHTA and FQGNSA. The CDR3 nucleotides read TGTGCCAGCAGCTTTGATCAGACTCAGCCCCAGCATTTT. Its protein is CASSFDQTQPQHF.

This clonotype was counted between two and nine times. The CDR3 nucleotides read TGCAGTGCCCCTCAAGCCAATGAGCAGTACTTC. Translation: CSAPQANEQYF. This chain joins TRBV20-1 and TRBJ2-7; D unclear. V was cut by 6 bases and J by 7 bases, with 13 bases left in between. Germline CDR1 DFQATT, CDR2 SNEGSKA (reference sequence). The CDR3 consists of 11 residues.

The V and J genes are TRBV6-1 and TRBJ2-1; no firm D call. The CDR3 contains 15 residues. From germline, CDR1 is MNHNS and CDR2 SASEGT. The V gene lost 8 bases and the J gene lost 0 bases, with 14 bases spanning the gap. In DNA form, the CDR3 reads TGTGCCAGCCGATCTCCCCTGAGCTCCTACAATGAGCAGTTCTTC. It translates to CASRSPLSSYNEQFF.